The next 18 T cell receptor beta chains were all read from a single sample in a study of blood T cell repertoires in COVID-19. Clones were read by immunoSEQ multiplex PCR, and TCRdb kept only the in-frame ones, dropping some. The repertoire holds over 400,000 clones, about 88% seen once, with roughly 8% in the top ten. Sequenced material: PBMCs or T cells enriched from blood (not recorded which). The receptor source for this set is a woman in her fifties or sixties who had recovered from COVID-19.

V and J are TRBV3-1 (or the pseudogene TRBV3-2) and TRBJ2-2; 7 bases agree with TRBD2. The CDR3 spans 16 residues. V lost 0 bases and J lost 7; bases outside the gene matches: 8. CDR1 and CDR2 from the germline V gene are LGHDT and YNNKEL (reference sequence). CDR3 sequence: CASSQDRTGRGGELFF. The CDR3 DNA reads TGTGCCAGCAGCCAAGATCGGACGGGGAGGGGCGGGGAGCTGTTTTTT.

The V and J genes are TRBV9 and TRBJ1-3; D is perhaps TRBD1 (5 bases). The V gene lost 0 bases and the J gene lost 0 bases, with 10 bases spanning the gap. CDR3 length: 16 amino acids. CDR1 SGDLS and CDR2 YYNGEE come from the germline V gene. The CDR3 here is CASSVGDRVSGNTIYF. CDR3 DNA: TGTGCCAGCAGCGTAGGCGACAGAGTCTCTGGAAACACCATATATTTT.

This chain links TRBV7-2 with TRBJ2-2; 8 bases are a match to TRBD1. V was clipped by 5 bases and J by 6 bases; unmatched bases: 8. This CDR3 comprises 15 residues. Germline CDR1 is SGHTA and CDR2 is FQGNSA. The CDR3 reads CASSTRTGRAGELFF. In DNA, the CDR3 is TGTGCCAGCAGCACCCGGACAGGGCGGGCCGGGGAGCTGTTTTTT.

The J gene is TRBJ1-5, the V gene TRBV12-5, with 7 bases identical to TRBD1. V lost 3 bases and J lost 0; bases outside the gene matches: 2. Germline-derived CDR1 and CDR2 are LGHNT and FRNRAP. The CDR3 is 15 residues long. In DNA form, the CDR3 reads TGTGCTAGTGGTTTCGGGACAGTTAGCAATCAGCCCCAGCATTTT. Amino acids: CASGFGTVSNQPQHF. Variable domain in full (rest from reference TRBV12-5 and TRBJ1-5): DARVTQTPRHKVTEMGQEVTMRCQPILGHNTVFWYRQTMMQGLELLAYFRNRAPLDDSGMPKDRFSAEMPDATLATLKIQPSEPRDSAVYFCASGFGTVSNQPQHFGDGTRLSIL.

This rearrangement joins TRBV5-4 to TRBJ2-1; a weak D match, TRBD1 (5 bases). CDR1 is SGHNT, CDR2 YYREEE, per germline (reference sequence). Trimming left V 4 bases short and J 4 bases short, with 18 bases between. The CDR3 spans 16 residues. The CDR3 DNA is TGTGCCAGCAGCCCCCCCTTTGAAGGGGTGTACAATGAGCAGTTCTTC. Translating it yields CASSPPFEGVYNEQFF.

As for this clone: Other DNA sequences in this sample translate to the same CDR3. The chain employs TRBV19 and TRBJ1-5, with a weak D call TRBD1 (5 bases). The CDR3 spans 15 residues. CDR1 is LNHDA and CDR2 is SQIVND in the germline V gene (reference sequence). Trimming pared 1 base from V and 4 bases from J, leaving 11 bases between. In DNA form, the CDR3 reads TGTGCCAGTAGTATAGTGGGGGGTTTGAATCAGCCCCAGCATTTT. Encoded protein: CASSIVGGLNQPQHF.

V usage is TRBV19 and J usage is TRBJ2-5; weak D call: TRBD1 (6 bases). Trimming pared 6 bases from V and 1 base from J, leaving 15 bases between. Germline loops: CDR1 LNHDA, CDR2 SQIVND (reference sequence). CDR3 length: 15 amino acids. The chain's CDR3 is CASSPQARGQETQYF. Here the CDR3 DNA reads TGTGCCAGTAGCCCCCAGGCCAGGGGCCAAGAGACCCAGTACTTC.

The rearrangement links TRBV24-1 to TRBJ2-3; 12 nucleotides agree with TRBD2. CDR1 is KGHDR, CDR2 SFDVKD, per germline. This CDR3 is 14 amino acids long. V was clipped by 10 bases and J by 4 bases; unmatched bases: 5. CDR3 bases: TGTGCCACTAGGACTAGCGGGGCGGCAGATACGCAGTATTTT. It is translated as CATRTSGAADTQYF.

The V and J genes are TRBV2 and TRBJ1-3, with D perhaps matching TRBD1 (5 bases). V was cut by 10 bases and J by 4 bases, with 14 bases left in between. CDR3 length: 13 residues. From germline, CDR1 is SNHLY and CDR2 FYNNEI. The CDR3 DNA is TGTGCCACCCTCAGGGAATCGGGAAACACCATATATTTT. Translation gives CATLRESGNTIYF. The complete variable domain, with remaining parts taken from reference TRBV2 and TRBJ1-3, reads EPEVTQTPSHQVTQMGQEVILRCVPISNHLYFYWYRQILGQKVEFLVSFYNNEISEKSEIFDDQFSVERPDGSNFTLKIRSTKLEDSAMYFCATLRESGNTIYFGEGSWLTVV.

CDR3 protein: CASSLAQGSNTEAFF. CDR3 DNA: TGTGCCAGCAGCTTAGCGCAGGGATCGAACACTGAAGCTTTCTTT. This rearrangement joins TRBV7-6 to TRBJ1-1, with D tentatively TRBD1 (5 bases). The length of the CDR3 is 15 residues. CDR1 is SGHVS and CDR2 is FNYEAQ in the germline V gene. The V end was cut by 0 bases, the J end by 1 base, with 9 bases between.

This chain joins TRBV29-1 and TRBJ2-7; 12 nucleotides align to TRBD1. Losses at the gene ends were 5 bases for V and 5 bases for J; bases not matched to a gene: 7. The V gene's germline CDR1 is SQVTM and CDR2 ANQGSEA. The CDR3 is made up of 14 amino acids. CDR3 protein: CSVQGGQGADEQYF. CDR3 nucleotide sequence: TGCAGCGTTCAAGGGGGACAGGGGGCGGACGAGCAGTACTTC.

The genes are TRBV7-8 and TRBJ2-7, with 8 bases matching TRBD2. In germline, CDR1 is SGHVS, CDR2 FQNEAQ. The CDR3 covers 15 residues. V gave up 5 bases and J gave up 4 bases; unmatched junction bases: 10. The CDR3 sequence: CASSPRGGLVYEQYF. The CDR3 DNA sequence: TGTGCCAGCAGCCCCCGGGGGGGCCTCGTTTACGAGCAGTACTTC.

This chain joins TRBV6-1 and TRBJ1-5, with a tentative D call TRBD1 (6 bases). This CDR3 is 15 amino acids long. CDR1 and CDR2 (germline): MNHNS, SASEGT. V dropped 2 bases and J dropped 7 bases, with 15 bases sitting between them. The CDR3 loop reads CASSEIPGQGQPQHF. CDR3 in DNA: TGTGCCAGCAGTGAAATCCCAGGGCAGGGGCAGCCCCAGCATTTT.

This clone was counted between two and nine times. The chain carries TRBV28 and TRBJ1-1; possible D gene TRBD1, 6 bases. Germline assignment: CDR1 MDHEN and CDR2 SYDVKM. Trimming removed 4 bases from V and 4 bases from J, with 19 bases in between. The CDR3 is 16 residues long. The CDR3 here is CASSYRDHVLGTEAFF. The DNA for the CDR3 is TGTGCCAGCAGTTACAGGGACCACGTTCTGGGCACTGAAGCTTTCTTT. The complete variable domain, with remaining parts taken from reference TRBV28 and TRBJ1-1, reads DVKVTQSSRYLVKRTGEKVFLECVQDMDHENMFWYRQDPGLGLRLIYFSYDVKMKEKGDIPEGYSVSREKKERFSLILESASTNQTSMYLCASSYRDHVLGTEAFFGQGTRLTVV.

This clone was counted once. The sample has other DNA sequences that encode this CDR3 too. The J gene is TRBJ1-5, the V gene TRBV7-2; no clear D gene. V was pared by 1 base and J by 1 base, with 8 bases between. The CDR3 runs to 15 residues. In germline, CDR1 is SGHTA, CDR2 FQGNSA. In DNA form, the CDR3 reads TGTGCCAGCAGCTTAGGGACTGGGAGCAATCAGCCCCAGCATTTT. It is translated as CASSLGTGSNQPQHF. The full variable domain, with the rest looked up from reference TRBV7-2 and TRBJ1-5, is GAGVSQSPSNKVTEKGKDVELRCDPISGHTALYWYRQSLGQGLEFLIYFQGNSAPDKSGLPSDRFSAERTGGSVSTLTIQRTQQEDSAVYLCASSLGTGSNQPQHFGDGTRLSIL.

The V and J genes are TRBV5-1 and TRBJ2-3; 15 bases line up with TRBD2. J was trimmed by 4 bases and V by 5 bases; bases with no gene match: 5. CDR1 SGHRS and CDR2 YFSETQ come from the germline V gene. The CDR3 spans 16 residues. CDR3 bases: TGCGCCAGCAGATGGACTAGCGGGGGGGCGGCAGATACGCAGTATTTT. Its translation: CASRWTSGGAADTQYF.

V usage is TRBV5-1 and J usage is TRBJ2-1, with TRBD1 matching over 7 bases. The CDR3 spans 16 residues. The ends lost 0 bases at V and 6 bases at J; junction bases unmatched: 9. Germline CDR1 is SGHRS and CDR2 is YFSETQ. The CDR3, as DNA: TGCGCCAGCAGCTTGGATTATAGGGGGCGCAGCAATGAGCAGTTCTTC. As protein: CASSLDYRGRSNEQFF.

The chain carries TRBV19 and TRBJ1-2, with a weak D call TRBD1 (6 bases). CDR1 is LNHDA, CDR2 SQIVND, per germline (reference sequence). V gave up 5 bases and J gave up 1 base, with 14 bases separating them. This CDR3 has 15 amino acids. The CDR3 sequence is CASSVSTGNNYGYTF. DNA of the CDR3: TGTGCCAGTAGTGTATCGACAGGAAATAACTATGGCTACACCTTC.